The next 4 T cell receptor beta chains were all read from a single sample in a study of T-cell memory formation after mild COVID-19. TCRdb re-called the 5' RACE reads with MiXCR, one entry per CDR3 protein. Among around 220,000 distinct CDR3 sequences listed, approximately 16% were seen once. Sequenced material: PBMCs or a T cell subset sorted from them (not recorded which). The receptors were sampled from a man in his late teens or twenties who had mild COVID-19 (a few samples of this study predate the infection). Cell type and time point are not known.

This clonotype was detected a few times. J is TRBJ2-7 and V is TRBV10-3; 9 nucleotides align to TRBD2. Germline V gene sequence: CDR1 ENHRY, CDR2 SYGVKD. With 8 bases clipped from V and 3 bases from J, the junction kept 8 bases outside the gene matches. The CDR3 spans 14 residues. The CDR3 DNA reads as TGTGCCATCTCCGCGGGGGGGTTTTACTACGAGCAGTACTTC. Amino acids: CAISAGGFYYEQYF.

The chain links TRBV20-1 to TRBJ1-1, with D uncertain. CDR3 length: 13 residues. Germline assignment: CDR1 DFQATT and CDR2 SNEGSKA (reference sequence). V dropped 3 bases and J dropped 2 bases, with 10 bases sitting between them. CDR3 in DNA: TGCAGTGCTAGCCCTCAGAGAAACACTGAAGCTTTCTTT. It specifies CSASPQRNTEAFF.

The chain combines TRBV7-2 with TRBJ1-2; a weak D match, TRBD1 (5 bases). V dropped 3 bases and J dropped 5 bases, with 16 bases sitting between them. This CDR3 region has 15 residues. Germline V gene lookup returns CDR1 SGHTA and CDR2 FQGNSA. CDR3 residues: CASSFTAAGSYGYTF. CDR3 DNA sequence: TGTGCCAGCAGCTTTACCGCGGCAGGGTCTTATGGCTACACCTTC.

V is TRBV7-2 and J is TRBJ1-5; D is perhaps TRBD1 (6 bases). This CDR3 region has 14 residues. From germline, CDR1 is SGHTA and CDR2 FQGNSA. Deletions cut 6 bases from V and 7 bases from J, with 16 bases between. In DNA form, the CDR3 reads TGTGCCAGCAGTACCGGGGGGGCAATGCAGCCCCAGCATTTT. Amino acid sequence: CASSTGGAMQPQHF.